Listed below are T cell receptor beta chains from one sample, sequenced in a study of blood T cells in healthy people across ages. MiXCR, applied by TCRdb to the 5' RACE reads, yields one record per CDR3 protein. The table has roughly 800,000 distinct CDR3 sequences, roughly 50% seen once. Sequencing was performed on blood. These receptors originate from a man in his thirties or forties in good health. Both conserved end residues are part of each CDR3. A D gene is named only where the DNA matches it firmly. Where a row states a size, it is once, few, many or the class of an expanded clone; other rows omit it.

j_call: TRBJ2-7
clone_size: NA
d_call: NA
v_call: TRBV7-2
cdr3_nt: TGTGCCAGCAGCTTGACTCCTGATTCCTACGAGCAGTACTTC
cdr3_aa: CASSLTPDSYEQYF

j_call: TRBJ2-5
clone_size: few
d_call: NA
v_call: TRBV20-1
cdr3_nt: TGCAGTGTAGGCCCCGGGTCCGGAGAGACCCAGTACTTC
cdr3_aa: CSVGPGSGETQYF

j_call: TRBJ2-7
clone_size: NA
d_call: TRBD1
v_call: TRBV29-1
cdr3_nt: TGCAGCGTTGTGGGGGACAGGGACCCCTACGAGCAGTACTTC
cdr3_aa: CSVVGDRDPYEQYF

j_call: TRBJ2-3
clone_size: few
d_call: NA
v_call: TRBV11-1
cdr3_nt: TGTGCCAGCAGCTTATATGGGGAGACCTCAGATACGCAGTATTTT
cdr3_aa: CASSLYGETSDTQYF

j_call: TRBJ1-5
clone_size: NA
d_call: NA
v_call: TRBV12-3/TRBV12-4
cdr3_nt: TGTGCCAGCAGTTTACGGGGGGGGCATCAGCCCCAGCATTTT
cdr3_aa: CASSLRGGHQPQHF

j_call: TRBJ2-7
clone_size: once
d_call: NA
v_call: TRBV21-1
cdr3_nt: TGTGCCAGCAGCAGACTGAGGTCACAGGGGGCCTCCTACGAGCAGTACTTC
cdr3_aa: CASSRLRSQGASYEQYF

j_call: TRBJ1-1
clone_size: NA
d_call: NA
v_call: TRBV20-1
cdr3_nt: TGCAGTGCTTCCACGGGACGCCGCATGAACACTGAAGCTTTCTTT
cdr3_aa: CSASTGRRMNTEAFF

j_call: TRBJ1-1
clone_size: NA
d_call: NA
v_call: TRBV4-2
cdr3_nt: TGTGCCAGCAGCCAAGAGGTGGTAGTAAATGAAGCTTTCTTT
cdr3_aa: CASSQEVVVNEAFF

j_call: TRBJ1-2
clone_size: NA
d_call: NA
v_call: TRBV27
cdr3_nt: TGTGCCAGCAGTTCCTCTGGCAGGGTCGCCTACACCTTC
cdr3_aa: CASSSSGRVAYTF

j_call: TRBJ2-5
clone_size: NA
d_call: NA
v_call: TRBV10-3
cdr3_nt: TGTGCCATCTCGCCCGCGGGGGAGACCCAGTACTTC
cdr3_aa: CAISPAGETQYF

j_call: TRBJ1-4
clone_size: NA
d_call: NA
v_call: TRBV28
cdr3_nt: TGTGCCAGCAGTTCACGGGACTCCTCAGTCCATGAAAAACTGTTTTTT
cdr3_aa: CASSSRDSSVHEKLFF

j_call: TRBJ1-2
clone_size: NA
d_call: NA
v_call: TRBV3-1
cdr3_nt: NA
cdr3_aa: CASSQVAGGAGNTF

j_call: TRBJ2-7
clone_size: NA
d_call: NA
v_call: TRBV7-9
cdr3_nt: TGTGCCGGCTCCACTGGGTCGGAGTCCGAGCAGTACTTC
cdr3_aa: CAGSTGSESEQYF

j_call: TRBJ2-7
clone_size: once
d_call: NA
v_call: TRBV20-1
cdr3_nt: TGCAGTGCCCGACCCGGGACCGTCAGCTCCTACGAGCAGTACTTC
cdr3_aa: CSARPGTVSSYEQYF

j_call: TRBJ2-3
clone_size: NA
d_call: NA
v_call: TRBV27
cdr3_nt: TGTGCCAGCAGTTCCCCGAGGGGCTACACAGATACGCAGTATTTT
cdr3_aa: CASSSPRGYTDTQYF

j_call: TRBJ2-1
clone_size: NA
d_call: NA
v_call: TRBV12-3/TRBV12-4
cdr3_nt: TGCGCCAGCACCCTGGGCCCGGATTACAATGAGCAGTTCTTC
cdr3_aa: CASTLGPDYNEQFF

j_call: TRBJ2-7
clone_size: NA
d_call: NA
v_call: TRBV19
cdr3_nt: TGTGCCAGTAGTATAGAGCTCGGACAGTCGAGCTCCTACGAGCAGTACTTC
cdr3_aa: CASSIELGQSSSYEQYF

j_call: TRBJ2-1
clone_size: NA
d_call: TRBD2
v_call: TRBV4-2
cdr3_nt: TGTGCCAGCAGCCTCCTAGGACTAGCGGGCTCCTACAATGAGCAGTTCTTC
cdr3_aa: CASSLLGLAGSYNEQFF

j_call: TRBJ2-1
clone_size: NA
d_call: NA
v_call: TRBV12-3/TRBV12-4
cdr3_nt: TGTGCCAGCAGTTCGCAGGGGAGGGCCTCCTACAATGAGCAGTTCTTC
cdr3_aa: CASSSQGRASYNEQFF

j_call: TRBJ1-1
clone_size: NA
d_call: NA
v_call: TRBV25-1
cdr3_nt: TGTGCCAGCAGTGGGGGAGTAGCGGGGGGAGGACGAAACACTGAAGCTTTCTTT
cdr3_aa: CASSGGVAGGGRNTEAFF

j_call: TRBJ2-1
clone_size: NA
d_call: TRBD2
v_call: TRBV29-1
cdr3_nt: TGCAGCGCTCGACTAAGCGGGAGCTCGAGAAATGAGCAGTTCTTC
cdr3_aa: CSARLSGSSRNEQFF

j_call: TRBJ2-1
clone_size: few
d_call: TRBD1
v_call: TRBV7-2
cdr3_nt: TGTGCCAGCAGCTTAGCGCTTGGGGACAGCTCCTACAATGAGCAGTTCTTC
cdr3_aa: CASSLALGDSSYNEQFF

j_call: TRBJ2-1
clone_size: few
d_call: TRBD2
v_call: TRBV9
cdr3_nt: TGTGCCAGCAGCGCCTACTCTAGCGGGGGGGCGGATGAGCAGTTCTTC
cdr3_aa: CASSAYSSGGADEQFF

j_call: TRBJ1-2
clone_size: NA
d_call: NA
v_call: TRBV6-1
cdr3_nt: TGTGCCAGCAGTCCCCCAAAGCAATGGGGCCTTTTAGCTGGCTACACCTTC
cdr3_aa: CASSPPKQWGLLAGYTF

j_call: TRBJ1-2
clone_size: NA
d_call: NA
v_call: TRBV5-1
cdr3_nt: TGCGCCAGCAGCTTGGCTAGGACCGCCGATGGCTACACCTTC
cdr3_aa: CASSLARTADGYTF

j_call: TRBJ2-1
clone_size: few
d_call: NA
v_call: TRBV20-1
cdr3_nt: TGCAGTGCTAGGTGGAGGGCCGAGTACAATGAGCAGTTCTTC
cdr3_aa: CSARWRAEYNEQFF

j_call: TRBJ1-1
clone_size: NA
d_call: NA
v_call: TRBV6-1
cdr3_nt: TGTGCCAGCCGTAGATTCCCCACTGAAGCTTTCTTT
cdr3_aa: CASRRFPTEAFF

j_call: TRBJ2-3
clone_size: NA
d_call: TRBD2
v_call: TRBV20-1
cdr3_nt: TGCAGCGCTAGAGATCCTTTGACTAGCGGACTCCGGGGAGCAGATACGCAGTATTTT
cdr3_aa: CSARDPLTSGLRGADTQYF

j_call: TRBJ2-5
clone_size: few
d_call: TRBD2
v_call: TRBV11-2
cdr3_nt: TGTGCCAGCAGCCTAGGGGTAGCGGGGTCCTACCAAGAGACCCAGTACTTC
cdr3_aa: CASSLGVAGSYQETQYF

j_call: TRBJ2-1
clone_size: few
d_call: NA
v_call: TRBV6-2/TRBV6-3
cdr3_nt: TGTGCCACCGTCCGGGATCCAGTGAGTAATGAGCAGTTCTTC
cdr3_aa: CATVRDPVSNEQFF

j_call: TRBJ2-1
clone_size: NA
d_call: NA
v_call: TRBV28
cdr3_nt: TGTGCCAGCAGTCTGGAGAGGTCGAAGCAGTTCTTC
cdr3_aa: CASSLERSKQFF